This TCR beta chain was sequenced for a study of T cell responses to AZD1222 COVID-19 vaccine. The length of the CDR3 is 15 residues. V was cut by 2 bases and J by 0 bases, with 10 bases left in between. The germline CDR1 and CDR2 sequences are KGHSH and LQKENI. In regard to this clone: Its antigen is undetermined.

Findings and limits, study-wide: Of spike-specific TCRs, nearly half reportedly target regions left unmutated in variants. Spike-wide coverage was observed for vaccine-associated CD4 TCRs, with dominant responses at 160-218 and 743-854. Baseline serostatus was positive in only six AZD1222 recipients.

Sequencing was performed with immunoSEQ multiplex PCR; in TCRdb, only in-frame clones are kept and a portion is missing. The profile shows about 120,000 clones, more than 75% of them singletons. This receptor was identified in an adult in good health. Sequencing used peripheral blood, obtained on day 0 of AZD1222 vaccination. The J gene is TRBJ1-2, the V gene TRBV18, with D possibly TRBD1 on 6 matching bases. CDR3 DNA sequence: TGTGCCAGCTCACCAGCCAGGGGAGCTAACTATGGCTACACCTTC. Translated, it gives CASSPARGANYGYTF. The entire variable domain, with the rest obtained from reference TRBV18 and TRBJ1-2, is as follows: NAGVMQNPRHLVRRRGQEARLRCSPMKGHSHVYWYRQLPEEGLKFMVYLQKENIIDESGMPKERFSAEFPKEGPSILRIQQVVRGDSAAYFCASSPARGANYGYTFGSGTRLTVV.